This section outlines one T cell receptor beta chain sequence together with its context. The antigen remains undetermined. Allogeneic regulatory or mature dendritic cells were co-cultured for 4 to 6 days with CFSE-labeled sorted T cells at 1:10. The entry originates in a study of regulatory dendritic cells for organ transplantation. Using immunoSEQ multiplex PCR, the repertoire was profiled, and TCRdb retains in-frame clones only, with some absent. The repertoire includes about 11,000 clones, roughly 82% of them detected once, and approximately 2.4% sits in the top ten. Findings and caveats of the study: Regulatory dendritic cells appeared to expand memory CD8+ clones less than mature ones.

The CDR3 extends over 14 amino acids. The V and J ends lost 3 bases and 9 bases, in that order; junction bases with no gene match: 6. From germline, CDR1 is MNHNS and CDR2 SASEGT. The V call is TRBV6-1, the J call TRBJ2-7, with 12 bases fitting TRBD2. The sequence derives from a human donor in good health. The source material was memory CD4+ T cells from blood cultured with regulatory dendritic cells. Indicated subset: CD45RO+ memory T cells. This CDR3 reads CASSESSGGAGQYF. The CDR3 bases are TGTGCCAGCAGTGAGTCTAGCGGGGGGGCCGGGCAGTACTTC.